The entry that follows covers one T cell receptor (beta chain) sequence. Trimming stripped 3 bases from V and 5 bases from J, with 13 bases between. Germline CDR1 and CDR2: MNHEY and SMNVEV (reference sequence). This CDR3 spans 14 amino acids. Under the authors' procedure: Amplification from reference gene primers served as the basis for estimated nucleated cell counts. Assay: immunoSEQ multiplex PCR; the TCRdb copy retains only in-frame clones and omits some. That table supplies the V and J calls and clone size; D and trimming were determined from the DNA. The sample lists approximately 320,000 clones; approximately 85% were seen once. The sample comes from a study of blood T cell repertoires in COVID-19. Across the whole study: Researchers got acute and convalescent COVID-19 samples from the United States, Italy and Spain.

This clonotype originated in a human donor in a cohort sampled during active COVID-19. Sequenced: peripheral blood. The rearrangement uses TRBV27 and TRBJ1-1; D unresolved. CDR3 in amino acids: CASSFSTELTEAFF. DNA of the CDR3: TGTGCCAGCAGTTTCTCTACAGAGTTGACTGAAGCTTTCTTT.